This T cell receptor (beta chain) stems from a study of blood T cell repertoires in COVID-19. Study summary: There were acute and convalescent COVID-19 samples, and they came from the United States, Italy and Spain. From T cells, B-cell-depleted T cells, or PBMCs came the material, which was cDNA or gDNA.

In the original workflow: From reference gene primer amplification, estimates of nucleated cell counts were derived. The method was immunoSEQ multiplex PCR; TCRdb's version includes in-frame clones alone and lacks a portion of them. V and J calls plus clone size are reproduced from that table; the DNA served to infer D and trimming. The sample consists of more than 65,000 clones, 84% of them appearing once. The CDR3 is 15 residues long. V dropped 3 bases and J dropped 1 base, with 13 bases sitting between them. The germline V gene has CDR1 KGHSH and CDR2 LQKENI. The TCR was taken from a human donor in a cohort sampled during active COVID-19. Specimen: peripheral blood. The V gene is TRBV18, the J gene TRBJ2-7; weak D call: TRBD1 (6 bases). This CDR3 is CASSPQTGLSYEQYF. The CDR3 coding sequence is TGTGCCAGCTCACCTCAGACAGGCCTTTCCTACGAGCAGTACTTC.